The clone carrying this T cell receptor beta chain was recorded many times. As yet, its antigen is unknown. The data were obtained in a study of regulatory T cells in long-lasting Graves disease. Study-wide points: Shared public clonotypes totalled about 2,600 in persistent patients, compared with 966 in new patients. Persistent cases favored TRBV28, TRBJ1-2 and TRBJ2-5.

Arm-PCR of CDR3 regions and iRepertoire HTBI primers were the basis on which TCR beta libraries were built. One entry per CDR3 protein, called by TCRdb with MiXCR from the multiplex PCR reads. The profile shows more than 350,000 distinct CDR3 sequences, about 15% of them singletons. The sample's time point: newly diagnosed GD, antithyroid drugs for less than 3 months. PBMC-derived RNA was used for the TCR library. The V gene's germline CDR1 is MDHEN and CDR2 SYDVKM. This CDR3 is 16 amino acids long. J gave up 1 base and V 4 bases, and 4 bases lay outside the gene matches. Another study also made use of these data, one on T cells in Graves' hyperthyroidism and ophthalmopathy. That work contributes: Diagnoses rested on clinical symptoms, serum thyroxine and TRAb, thyroid ultrasound and orbital computed tomography.

This chain connects TRBV28 to TRBJ2-3; 11 bases align to TRBD2. Here the sequenced sample was peripheral blood mononuclear cells (PBMCs), taken at new diagnosis, from a patient treated with antithyroid drugs. This clonotype was sampled from a woman aged 25 to 45 with Graves disease. The CDR3 coding sequence is TGTGCCAGCAGTTCCTTAGCGGGAGGGCGCACAGATACGCAGTATTTT. It codes for CASSSLAGGRTDTQYF.